The sequence of this TCR beta chain was determined in a study of graft-versus-host responses after intestinal transplantation. Whole-study context: In this cohort, recipients had multivisceral, liver-intestinal, or isolated intestinal transplants. Recipients across the board were started on anti-thymocyte globulin induction, then kept on tacrolimus and steroids for about 3 years. Study outcomes and limitations: Early post-transplant HvG declines were associated with peak circulating GvH clone levels. In recipient marrow, GvH clones were found, and some appeared first in ileum or blood.

Worth noting for this clone: As yet, its antigen is unknown.

Here immunoSEQ multiplex PCR was the method, and the copy in TCRdb shows in-frame clones only, minus some. In the table there are some 76,000 clones, over 75% of which are singletons. The V gene's germline CDR1 is SGHVS and CDR2 FQNEAQ. Deletions cut 5 bases from V and 3 bases from J, with 14 bases between. The CDR3 sequence is 16 residues long. V and J are TRBV7-8 and TRBJ1-6; maybe TRBD1 (5 bases). This clonotype was sampled from a human donor who was the organ donor for an intestinal transplant. The sample in question was unstimulated CD8+ T cells sorted from spleen or lymph node cells, obtained before transplant. As DNA, the CDR3 is TGTGCCAGCAGCGACGTCGGGGACCTCTATAATTCACCCCTCCACTTT. Encoded protein: CASSDVGDLYNSPLHF.